The 27 T cell receptor beta chains listed next were all sequenced from one sample in a study of OX40 agonist ivuxolimab in advanced cancers. The table came from immunoSEQ multiplex PCR; TCRdb's copy has only in-frame clones and leaves some out. The sample contains tens of thousands of clones, more than 70% of which appear only once. Source: CD4+ or CD8+ T cells sorted from blood, taken in a trial of the OX40 agonist ivuxolimab. All receptors derive from an adult with an advanced solid tumor such as melanoma, head and neck, liver or kidney cancer.

The sample holds a few counts of this clone. The genes are TRBV19 and TRBJ2-1, with TRBD2 identical over 10 bases. CDR1 and CDR2 from the germline V gene are LNHDA and SQIVND (reference sequence). The CDR3 is 14 residues long. V shed 6 bases, J shed 9 bases, and the junction held 8 bases outside the gene matches. CDR3 DNA sequence: TGTGCCAGTAGGGGTCCTAGCGGGAGCGGTGAGCAGTTCTTC. It encodes CASRGPSGSGEQFF. The whole variable domain, remainder taken from reference TRBV19 and TRBJ2-1, is DGGITQSPKYLFRKEGQNVTLSCEQNLNHDAMYWYRQDPGQGLRLIYYSQIVNDFQKGDIAEGYSVSREKKESFPLTVTSAQKNPTAFYLCASRGPSGSGEQFFGPGTRLTVL.

This chain uses TRBV27 with TRBJ2-7; D remains ambiguous. This CDR3 is 13 amino acids long. CDR1 MNHEY and CDR2 SMNVEV come from the germline V gene (reference sequence). The V and J ends lost 3 bases and 4 bases respectively, with 10 bases between them. CDR3 DNA sequence: TGTGCCAGCAGTTTTAGAGGATCGTACGAGCAGTACTTC. Its protein product is CASSFRGSYEQYF.

Turning to this clone: The sample has other DNA sequences that encode this CDR3 too. The CDR3 sequence is CASSYEGGGQETQYF. CDR3 DNA: TGTGCCAGCAGTTACGAGGGGGGCGGCCAGGAGACCCAGTACTTC. V and J are TRBV6-5 and TRBJ2-5; D possibly matches TRBD1 or TRBD2 (6 bases each). The CDR3 runs 15 residues. V lost 2 bases and J lost 5, with 15 bases in between. Germline assignment: CDR1 MNHEY and CDR2 SVGAGI.

The V call is TRBV27, the J call TRBJ2-5; perhaps TRBD1 as D (7 bases). Deletions cut 1 base from V and 5 bases from J, with 20 bases between. The germline CDR1 and CDR2 sequences are MNHEY and SMNVEV (reference sequence). There are 17 residues in the CDR3. The CDR3 is CASSLWEDRLIVETQYF. CDR3 sequence (DNA): TGTGCCAGCAGTTTATGGGAGGACAGGTTAATCGTGGAGACCCAGTACTTC.

The chain joins TRBV5-8 to TRBJ2-7, with D possibly called TRBD1 or TRBD2 (5 bases each). The CDR3 length is 14 residues. Per germline, CDR1 SGHTS and CDR2 YDEGEE. Trimming took off 1 base at V and 4 bases at J, with 12 bases between the two ends. CDR3 sequence (DNA): TGTGCCAGCAGCTTGAGGGGTGAGGGATACGAGCAGTACTTC. Residues: CASSLRGEGYEQYF.

The J gene is TRBJ2-5, the V gene TRBV21-1. TRBV21-1 is given as a pseudogene. The CDR3 loop spans 13 amino acids. CDR3 region: CASSRGTEETQYF. The CDR3 nucleotides read TGTGCCAGCAGCAGGGGGACGGAAGAGACCCAGTACTTC.

The genes are TRBV2 and TRBJ2-1; D is ambiguous. This CDR3 contains 12 residues. CDR1 is SNHLY and CDR2 is FYNNEI in the germline V gene. The ends were cut back, 6 bases at V and 4 bases at J, with 7 bases in the middle. The CDR3 protein is CASRELYNEQFF. In DNA form, the CDR3 reads TGTGCCAGCAGGGAACTATACAATGAGCAGTTCTTC. Looking up the rest from reference TRBV2 and TRBJ2-1 gives the full variable domain: EPEVTQTPSHQVTQMGQEVILRCVPISNHLYFYWYRQILGQKVEFLVSFYNNEISEKSEIFDDQFSVERPDGSNFTLKIRSTKLEDSAMYFCASRELYNEQFFGPGTRLTVL.

This rearrangement joins TRBV21-1 to TRBJ2-1; the table names TRBD2, a call not compared with the DNA. TRBV21-1 is recorded as a pseudogene. The CDR3 covers 17 residues. CDR3 coding DNA: TGTGCCAGCAGCAAAGGTTCTCCCGGGAGGTCGAGGAATGAGCAGTTCTTC. Translation gives CASSKGSPGRSRNEQFF.

The genes are TRBV5-1 and TRBJ2-3; D unresolved. CDR3 length: 14 residues. Trimming pared 0 bases from V and 8 bases from J, leaving 13 bases between. Germline V gene data show CDR1 as SGHRS and CDR2 as YFSETQ. CDR3: CASSLESFKGTQYF. The CDR3 DNA follows: TGCGCCAGCAGCTTGGAATCGTTCAAGGGTACGCAGTATTTT.

This clone was detected once. CDR3 amino acids: CASSRDQTGVNSYEQYF. The CDR3 DNA reads TGCGCCAGCAGCCGGGATCAGACAGGGGTAAACTCCTACGAGCAGTACTTC. This sequence joins TRBV5-1 and TRBJ2-7; 8 bases map to TRBD1. V lost 4 bases, J lost 0 bases, and 12 bases stayed unmatched. CDR3 length: 17 amino acids. Germline V lookup: CDR1 SGHRS, CDR2 YFSETQ.

The chain links TRBV28 to TRBJ1-5, with D possibly matching TRBD1 (5 bases). Germline lookup yields CDR1 MDHEN and CDR2 SYDVKM. The length of the CDR3 is 15 residues. V lost 2 bases, J lost 7 bases, and 15 bases lay in between. The CDR3 coding sequence is TGTGCCAGCAGTTTAGATGGGCAGGGATGGCAGCCCCAGCATTTT. Translating it yields CASSLDGQGWQPQHF.

The chain couples TRBV5-1 to TRBJ2-7, with a weak D call TRBD1 (5 bases). The CDR3 sequence is 15 residues long. V lost 0 bases and J lost 1, with 11 bases in between. Germline CDR1 reads SGHRS; CDR2 reads YFSETQ. The CDR3 region is CASSLGQSSSYEQYF. The CDR3 DNA reads as TGCGCCAGCAGCTTGGGACAGTCTAGTTCCTACGAGCAGTACTTC.

This chain uses TRBV5-1 with TRBJ1-1; weak D call: TRBD1 (6 bases). V lost 4 bases and J 10 bases, leaving 17 bases between the germline ends. This CDR3 region has 13 residues. CDR1 is SGHRS and CDR2 is YFSETQ in the germline V gene. The chain's CDR3 is CASSPRPGGRAFF. The DNA for the CDR3 is TGCGCCAGCAGCCCCCGCCCGGGGGGGCGAGCTTTCTTT.

The chain links TRBV19 to TRBJ1-5; 7 bases are shared with TRBD1. Germline CDR1 and CDR2: LNHDA and SQIVND (reference sequence). CDR3 size: 12 residues. V shed 11 bases, J shed 7 bases, and the junction held 8 bases outside the gene matches. CDR3 in amino acids: CASGQGGQPQHF. CDR3 coding DNA: TGTGCCTCCGGCCAGGGGGGACAGCCCCAGCATTTT.

This sequence joins TRBV5-1 and TRBJ2-1, with TRBD2 matching 8 bases. The CDR3 length is 17 residues. The V gene end was trimmed by 0 bases and the J gene end by 12 bases; junction bases not matched to a gene: 17. CDR1 SGHRS and CDR2 YFSETQ come from the germline V gene. The CDR3 spells CASSLEVSGLARLRQFF. The CDR3 bases are TGCGCCAGCAGCTTGGAGGTGTCCGGACTAGCCAGACTCCGGCAGTTCTTC.

This chain links TRBV30 with TRBJ1-3; D gene ambiguous. The germline gives CDR1 GTSNPN, CDR2 SVGIG (reference sequence). The CDR3 sequence is 15 residues long. Between the trimmed V and J ends, which lost 2 bases and 3 bases, there was a span of 14 bases. CDR3 sequence (DNA): TGTGCCTGGAGTTCGGGTGGGCCGGTTGGAAACACCATATATTTT. This sequence encodes CAWSSGGPVGNTIYF.

CDR3 region: CASSQTLAGKETQYF. CDR3 in DNA: TGTGCCAGCAGCCAAACGCTAGCGGGAAAAGAGACCCAGTACTTC. V gene TRBV4-2 combines with J gene TRBJ2-5; TRBD2 agrees at 9 bases. The germline gives CDR1 LGHNA, CDR2 YNFKEQ. V gave up 2 bases and J gave up 3 bases; unmatched junction bases: 4. The CDR3 sequence is 15 residues long.

In its sample, this clone was seen a few times. The chain has TRBV4-2 and TRBJ2-3; a weak D match, TRBD2 (5 bases). In germline, CDR1 is LGHNA, CDR2 YNFKEQ. There are 18 residues in the CDR3. Trimming pared 0 bases from V and 2 bases from J, leaving 18 bases between. DNA for the CDR3: TGTGCCAGCAGCCAAGATGGGAACCGGGGTATATTCACAGATACGCAGTATTTT. Amino acids: CASSQDGNRGIFTDTQYF.

The rearrangement uses TRBV6-1 and TRBJ2-7, with a tentative D call TRBD2 (6 bases). Germline assignment: CDR1 MNHNS and CDR2 SASEGT. The CDR3 runs to 14 residues. With 7 bases removed from V and 4 bases from J, the gap between germline ends came to 17 bases. The CDR3 bases are TGTGCCAGCAAGCTAGCGATGAACCCATACGAGCAGTACTTC. Its translation: CASKLAMNPYEQYF.

V and J are TRBV5-4 and TRBJ2-2; D is unclear. Germline V gene data show CDR1 as SGHNT and CDR2 as YYREEE (reference sequence). There are 13 residues in the CDR3. Trimming removed 4 bases from V and 7 bases from J, with 11 bases in between. The CDR3 sequence: CASSLRAVGELFF. The DNA of the CDR3 is TGTGCCAGCAGCCTTCGAGCCGTCGGGGAGCTGTTTTTT.

The chain carries TRBV5-5 and TRBJ1-1; D possibly corresponds to TRBD1 (6 bases). CDR3 size: 14 residues. Germline V CDR1 and CDR2: SGHKS, YYEKEE (reference sequence). V was pared by 0 bases and J by 1 base, with 7 bases between. The CDR3 bases are TGTGCCAGCAGCTTGGACAGGGCGAACACTGAAGCTTTCTTT. It specifies CASSLDRANTEAFF.

J is TRBJ2-3 and V is TRBV5-1; TRBD1 matches 7 bases. Trimming took 0 bases from V and 8 from J; bases not matched to a gene: 6. The germline CDR1 and CDR2 sequences are SGHRS and YFSETQ. The CDR3 is 14 amino acids. CDR3 residues: CASSLDTGAGTQYF. The CDR3 DNA sequence: TGCGCCAGCAGCTTGGATACAGGGGCCGGTACGCAGTATTTT. Supplemented by reference TRBV5-1 and TRBJ2-3, the full variable domain reads KAGVTQTPRYLIKTRGQQVTLSCSPISGHRSVSWYQQTPGQGLQFLFEYFSETQRNKGNFPGRFSGRQFSNSRSEMNVSTLELGDSALYLCASSLDTGAGTQYFGPGTRLTVL.

The gene calls are TRBV27 and TRBJ2-1; tentatively, D is TRBD2 (5 bases). With 2 bases removed from V and 0 bases from J, the gap between germline ends came to 8 bases. Germline CDR1 MNHEY, CDR2 SMNVEV (reference sequence). CDR3 length: 15 amino acids. CDR3 nucleotides: TGTGCCAGCAGTTTAGACTACAGCTCCTACAATGAGCAGTTCTTC. Translating gives CASSLDYSSYNEQFF.

The genes are TRBV6-6 and TRBJ1-1; 8 bases are a match to TRBD1. V trimming: 3 bases; J trimming: 2 bases; junction bases outside the gene matches: 5. The CDR3 runs 15 residues. CDR1 and CDR2 from the germline V gene are MNHNY and SVGAGI (reference sequence). The CDR3 nucleotides read TGTGCCAGCAGTTATGGGGACAGGCTTAACACTGAAGCTTTCTTT. It translates to CASSYGDRLNTEAFF.

The chain joins TRBV11-2 to TRBJ1-6; possibly TRBD1 for D (5 bases). The CDR3 is 17 amino acids. Germline CDR1 reads SGHAT; CDR2 reads FQNNGV. The V and J ends lost 5 bases and 0 bases respectively, with 14 bases between them. In nucleotides, the CDR3 is TGTGCCAGCAGCCCTCGGGGGGGGAGCTCCTATAATTCACCCCTCCACTTT. Encoded protein: CASSPRGGSSYNSPLHF. Full variable domain (remainder filled in from reference TRBV11-2 and TRBJ1-6): EAGVAQSPRYKIIEKRQSVAFWCNPISGHATLYWYQQILGQGPKLLIQFQNNGVVDDSQLPKDRFSAERLKGVDSTLKIQPAKLEDSAVYLCASSPRGGSSYNSPLHFGNGTRLTVT.

The V and J genes are TRBV7-9 and TRBJ2-3, with D unresolved. This CDR3 spans 12 amino acids. Germline V gene sequence: CDR1 SEHNR, CDR2 FQNEAQ (reference sequence). V lost 4 bases, J lost 6 bases, and 8 bases lay in between. The CDR3 region is CASSYRWDTQYF. CDR3 DNA sequence: TGTGCCAGCAGCTACCGGTGGGATACGCAGTATTTT. The complete variable domain, with remaining parts taken from reference TRBV7-9 and TRBJ2-3, reads DTGVSQNPRHKITKRGQNVTFRCDPISEHNRLYWYRQTLGQGPEFLTYFQNEAQLEKSRLLSDRFSAERPKGSFSTLEIQRTEQGDSAMYLCASSYRWDTQYFGPGTRLTVL.

About this clone: The germline gene is not matched at one end of the junction; a read error may be the cause. The V gene is TRBV18, the J gene TRBJ1-1; the D is unclear. The CDR3 has 13 amino acids. The germline CDR1 and CDR2 sequences are KGHSH and LQKENI. CDR3 sequence reads: CASSPDQNTGAFF. The CDR3 DNA is TGTGCCAGCTCACCGGATCAGAACACTGGAGCTTTCTTT. Variable domain in full (rest from reference TRBV18 and TRBJ1-1): NAGVMQNPRHLVRRRGQEARLRCSPMKGHSHVYWYRQLPEEGLKFMVYLQKENIIDESGMPKERFSAEFPKEGPSILRIQQVVRGDSAAYFCASSPDQNTGAFFGQGTRLTVV.